The 14 T cell receptor beta chains below were found in one sample sequenced in a study of blood T cell repertoires in COVID-19. Some clones are missing from TCRdb's copy, which holds only in-frame ones; the method was immunoSEQ multiplex PCR. The repertoire holds roughly 300,000 clones, with around 80% as singletons. The source material was peripheral blood. Every receptor here comes from a woman aged 50 to 60 with acute or convalescent COVID-19.

The rearrangement uses TRBV5-1 and TRBJ2-1; 10 nucleotides line up with TRBD1. The CDR3 has 14 amino acids. V lost 3 bases, J lost 11 bases, and 8 bases stayed unmatched. The germline CDR1 and CDR2 sequences are SGHRS and YFSETQ. The CDR3 DNA reads as TGCGCCAGCAGCTCATCCGGGACAGGGGACCAGCAGTTCTTC. Encoded protein: CASSSSGTGDQQFF.

This clone was counted a single time. The V and J genes are TRBV10-3 and TRBJ1-2, with 10 bases aligning to TRBD1. Trimming removed 0 bases from V and 7 bases from J; junction bases left unmatched: 2. This CDR3 region has 14 residues. From germline, CDR1 is ENHRY and CDR2 SYGVKD. This CDR3 reads CAISESTGGSGYTF. The CDR3 DNA reads TGTGCCATCAGTGAGTCGACAGGGGGCTCTGGCTACACCTTC.

This chain links TRBV4-2 with TRBJ2-3; possibly TRBD2 for D (5 bases). Deletions cut 0 bases from V and 1 base from J, with 11 bases between. The CDR3 consists of 16 residues. Per the germline V gene, CDR1 is LGHNA and CDR2 is YNFKEQ. The CDR3 loop reads CASSQDVSGGTDTQYF. For the CDR3, the DNA is TGTGCCAGCAGCCAAGATGTCAGCGGAGGCACAGATACGCAGTATTTT.

The chain employs TRBV18 and TRBJ2-2; 7 bases fit TRBD1. Germline V gene sequence: CDR1 KGHSH, CDR2 LQKENI. The length of the CDR3 is 17 residues. V was pared by 3 bases and J by 7 bases, with 14 bases of the junction left unmatched. The CDR3 spells CASSPDVDRATGGELFF. The CDR3 DNA reads TGTGCCAGCTCACCCGACGTCGACAGGGCGACGGGCGGGGAGCTGTTTTTT. Full variable domain (remainder filled in from reference TRBV18 and TRBJ2-2): NAGVMQNPRHLVRRRGQEARLRCSPMKGHSHVYWYRQLPEEGLKFMVYLQKENIIDESGMPKERFSAEFPKEGPSILRIQQVVRGDSAAYFCASSPDVDRATGGELFFGEGSRLTVL.

This clone was seen only once. The chain recombines TRBV7-9 with TRBJ1-1; D possibly corresponds to TRBD1 (6 bases). CDR3 length: 12 amino acids. Germline V lookup: CDR1 SEHNR, CDR2 FQNEAQ (reference sequence). Trimming pared 5 bases from V and 3 bases from J, leaving 7 bases between. In DNA, the CDR3 is TGTGCCAGCAGCCGACAGGACACTGAAGCTTTCTTT. This codes for CASSRQDTEAFF.

This clone was seen more than once but under ten times. The V and J genes are TRBV11-1 and TRBJ1-2; 7 bases are shared with TRBD1. Trimming cost V 3 bases and J 6 bases; bases outside gene matches: 1. This CDR3 has 12 residues. Germline loops: CDR1 SGHAT, CDR2 FQDESV (reference sequence). This chain's CDR3 is CASSFDRDGYTF. The CDR3 nucleotides are TGTGCCAGCAGCTTCGACAGGGATGGCTACACCTTC. Variable domain in full (rest from reference TRBV11-1 and TRBJ1-2): EAEVAQSPRYKITEKSQAVAFWCDPISGHATLYWYRQILGQGPELLVQFQDESVVDDSQLPKDRFSAERLKGVDSTLKIQPAELGDSAMYLCASSFDRDGYTFGSGTRLTVV.

CDR3 nucleotide sequence: TGTGCCATCAGTGAGTCAGAGAGTGGCTACACCTTC. Its protein is CAISESESGYTF. This chain joins TRBV10-3 and TRBJ1-2; no firm D call. Germline-derived CDR1 and CDR2 are ENHRY and SYGVKD. The CDR3 spans 12 residues. Between the trimmed V and J ends, which lost 0 bases and 7 bases, there was a span of 6 bases.

The J gene is TRBJ1-6, the V gene TRBV30, with a weak D call TRBD1 (6 bases). This CDR3 comprises 12 residues. Trimming shortened V by 2 bases and J by 19 bases, and 18 bases separated the two germline ends. Germline V gene sequence: CDR1 GTSNPN, CDR2 SVGIG (reference sequence). The CDR3 sequence is CAWSLSLGGTHF. DNA of the CDR3: TGTGCCTGGAGTCTTTCTCTAGGGGGAACGCACTTT.

The chain couples TRBV9 to TRBJ1-3, with D uncertain. Germline CDR1 reads SGDLS; CDR2 reads YYNGEE. The CDR3 is 14 residues long. Between the trimmed V and J ends, which lost 2 bases and 0 bases, there was a span of 6 bases. The CDR3 sequence: CASSVSSSGNTIYF. The CDR3 DNA sequence: TGTGCCAGCAGCGTTTCCTCCTCTGGAAACACCATATATTTT.

The chain has TRBV19 and TRBJ1-5; a weak D match, TRBD1 (6 bases). V was trimmed by 7 bases and J by 5 bases, leaving 15 bases between them. The CDR3 has 14 residues. Germline V gene lookup returns CDR1 LNHDA and CDR2 SQIVND (reference sequence). The chain's CDR3 is CASKGETGYQPQHF. Here the CDR3 DNA reads TGTGCCAGTAAAGGAGAGACAGGATATCAGCCCCAGCATTTT.

In the case of this clone: Other DNA sequences in this sample translate to the same CDR3. CDR3 protein: CASSLAGGDEKLFF. CDR3 DNA: TGCGCCAGCAGCTTGGCAGGGGGCGATGAAAAACTGTTTTTT. This chain connects TRBV5-1 to TRBJ1-4; 8 bases map to TRBD1. V lost 0 bases and J lost 6; bases outside the gene matches: 1. CDR3 length: 14 residues. Looked up from germline, CDR1 is SGHRS and CDR2 is YFSETQ. Complete variable domain (other parts from reference TRBV5-1 and TRBJ1-4): KAGVTQTPRYLIKTRGQQVTLSCSPISGHRSVSWYQQTPGQGLQFLFEYFSETQRNKGNFPGRFSGRQFSNSRSEMNVSTLELGDSALYLCASSLAGGDEKLFFGSGTQLSVL.

This CDR3 reads CASAGGEDQPQHF. CDR3 nucleotide sequence: TGTGCCAGCGCAGGGGGTGAGGATCAGCCCCAGCATTTT. The J gene is TRBJ1-5, the V gene TRBV10-3; 7 nucleotides match TRBD1. The V and J ends lost 10 bases and 5 bases, in that order; junction bases with no gene match: 8. Germline assignment: CDR1 ENHRY and CDR2 SYGVKD. The CDR3 sequence is 13 residues long.

The chain recombines TRBV10-3 with TRBJ2-7, with 10 bases matching TRBD1. V trimming: 5 bases; J trimming: 3 bases; junction bases outside the gene matches: 1. CDR1 ENHRY and CDR2 SYGVKD come from the germline V gene. The CDR3 length is 13 residues. The CDR3 loop is CAISRDRGYEQYV. The CDR3 DNA is TGTGCCATCAGTCGGGACAGGGGCTACGAGCAGTACGTC.

The chain couples TRBV30 to TRBJ1-5; no firm D call. V was pared by 2 bases and J by 1 base, with 9 bases between. This CDR3 contains 14 residues. Germline V gene data show CDR1 as GTSNPN and CDR2 as SVGIG (reference sequence). CDR3 sequence reads: CAWSSGLSNQPQHF. The CDR3 DNA follows: TGTGCCTGGAGTTCGGGTTTGAGCAATCAGCCCCAGCATTTT.